This T cell receptor (beta chain) was observed in a study of blood T cell repertoires in COVID-19. Here immunoSEQ multiplex PCR was the method, and the copy in TCRdb shows in-frame clones only, minus some. This table holds some 260,000 clones, 70% to 90% found once. The specimen was PBMCs or T cells enriched from blood (not recorded which). The sequence came from a man aged 35-49 years who had recovered from COVID-19.

Written as DNA, the CDR3 is TGTGCCGTCTACAGGGGAGGTTCTGGGTTTCGGGACACTGAAGCTTTCTTT. It codes for CAVYRGGSGFRDTEAFF. The chain recombines TRBV10-3 with TRBJ1-1, with 7 bases matching TRBD1. CDR1 ENHRY and CDR2 SYGVKD come from the germline V gene. J gave up 3 bases and V 11 bases, and 21 bases lay outside the gene matches. This CDR3 comprises 17 residues.